Included here is one T cell receptor (beta chain) sequence, with context. The use of a sample-barcoded 5' primer and a J-beta primer mix characterized a second PCR of roughly 6 to 11 cycles. Each cDNA molecule, via a template-switch adaptor with 12 random nucleotides, was tagged. TCRdb re-derived calls from the 5' RACE reads in MiXCR, one entry per CDR3 protein. The repertoire holds around 800,000 distinct CDR3 sequences, around half seen once, with about 42% in the top ten. This entry comes from a study of blood T cells in healthy people across ages. The J segment lost 2 bases and the V segment lost 5 bases, leaving 10 bases of the junction unmatched. CDR1 and CDR2 (germline): SGHAT, FQNNGV. The CDR3 is 16 residues long.

The chain recombines TRBV11-2 with TRBJ2-5; 8 bases line up with TRBD2. The TCR was taken from a man aged 80 or over in good health. Sequencing input: blood. CDR3 nucleotide sequence: TGTGCCAGCAGCAGGGGGGTTGGGACTAGGCAAGAGACCCAGTACTTC. It is translated as CASSRGVGTRQETQYF.